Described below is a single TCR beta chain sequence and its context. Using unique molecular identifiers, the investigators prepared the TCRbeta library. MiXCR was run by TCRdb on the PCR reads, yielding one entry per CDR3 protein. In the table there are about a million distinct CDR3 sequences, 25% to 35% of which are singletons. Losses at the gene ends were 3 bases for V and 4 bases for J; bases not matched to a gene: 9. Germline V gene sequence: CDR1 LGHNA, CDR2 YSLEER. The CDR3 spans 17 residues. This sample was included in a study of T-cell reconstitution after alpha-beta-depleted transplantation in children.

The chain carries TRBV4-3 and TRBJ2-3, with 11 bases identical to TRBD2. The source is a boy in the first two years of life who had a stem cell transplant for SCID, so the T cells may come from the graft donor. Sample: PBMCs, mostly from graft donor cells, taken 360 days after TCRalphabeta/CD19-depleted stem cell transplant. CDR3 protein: CASSQGSGGAMSDTQYF. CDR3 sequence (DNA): TGCGCCAGCAGCCAGGGTAGCGGGGGGGCCATGTCAGATACGCAGTATTTT.